These 21 T cell receptor beta chains came from one sample sequenced in a study of T cell repertoires in ileal Crohn's disease. Repertoires were generated with immunoSEQ multiplex PCR, while TCRdb's copy carries only in-frame clones and drops some. The data show about 60,000 clones, 85% to 90% seen once. Time point in this sample: neoterminal ileum biopsy at postoperative endoscopy, about 6 months after surgery. Source material: ileal tissue. These TCRs come from an adult with Crohn's disease.

The chain employs TRBV28 and TRBJ1-2; TRBD1 matches at 7 bases. Germline CDR1 MDHEN, CDR2 SYDVKM. V was clipped by 6 bases and J by 8 bases; unmatched bases: 6. The CDR3 is 12 residues long. The CDR3 nucleotides read TGTGCCAGCAGAACAGGGGTGGAGGGCTACACCTTC. Protein product: CASRTGVEGYTF.

V is TRBV9 and J is TRBJ2-1, with a tentative D call TRBD2 (5 bases). Germline CDR1 and CDR2: SGDLS and YYNGEE. This CDR3 is built from 15 residues. V was cut by 0 bases and J by 0 bases, with 7 bases left in between. The CDR3 DNA reads TGTGCCAGCAGCGTAGGGGAGAGCTCCTACAATGAGCAGTTCTTC. Its translation: CASSVGESSYNEQFF.

CDR3: CASSNRRGARANGYTF. CDR3 DNA: TGTGCCAGCAGCAACCGCCGTGGGGCGAGAGCGAATGGCTACACCTTC. V usage is TRBV13 and J usage is TRBJ1-2; perhaps TRBD1 as D (5 bases). This CDR3 comprises 16 residues. Germline assignment: CDR1 PRHDT and CDR2 FYEKMQ (reference sequence). V dropped 5 bases and J dropped 6 bases, with 22 bases sitting between them.

The chain links TRBV5-1 to TRBJ2-1, with 10 positions matching TRBD2. V lost 5 bases and J lost 10; bases outside the gene matches: 6. Germline CDR1 and CDR2: SGHRS and YFSETQ. The CDR3 spans 13 residues. The CDR3 protein is CASSSSGGLEQFF. The DNA of the CDR3 is TGCGCCAGCAGTTCTAGCGGGGGTTTGGAGCAGTTCTTC.

This chain joins TRBV11-3 and TRBJ2-4, with D hard to call. This CDR3 has 13 amino acids. CDR1 is SGHNT, CDR2 YENEEA, per germline. V gave up 5 bases and J gave up 7 bases, with 12 bases separating them. Written as DNA, the CDR3 is TGTGCCAGCAGCCCGGGTTTAAGGAACATTCAGTACTTC. It translates to CASSPGLRNIQYF. Based on the CDR3 plus reference TRBV11-3 and TRBJ2-4, the full variable domain is EAGVVQSPRYKIIEKKQPVAFWCNPISGHNTLYWYLQNLGQGPELLIRYENEEAVDDSQLPKDRFSAERLKGVDSTLKIQPAELGDSAVYLCASSPGLRNIQYFGAGTRLSVL.

This chain connects TRBV18 to TRBJ2-7, with D hard to call. The V end lost 6 bases, the J end lost 7 bases, and 10 bases lay between the germline ends. The CDR3 loop spans 11 amino acids. Germline CDR1 and CDR2: KGHSH and LQKENI. The CDR3 sequence: CASSANREQYV. In nucleotides, the CDR3 is TGTGCCAGCTCCGCGAACAGAGAGCAGTACGTC.

This rearrangement joins TRBV29-1 to TRBJ1-1; 8 bases match TRBD1. This CDR3 is built from 13 residues. V trimming: 3 bases; J trimming: 1 base; junction bases outside the gene matches: 1. CDR1 is SQVTM and CDR2 is ANQGSEA in the germline V gene. The CDR3 DNA reads as TGCAGCGTTGATCAGGGGGCGAACACTGAAGCTTTCTTT. This translates into CSVDQGANTEAFF. The whole variable domain, filled in from reference TRBV29-1 and TRBJ1-1, reads SAVISQKPSRDICQRGTSLTIQCQVDSQVTMMFWYRQQPGQSLTLIATANQGSEATYESGFVIDKFPISRPNLTFSTLTVSNMSPEDSSIYLCSVDQGANTEAFFGQGTRLTVV.

The chain combines TRBV2 with TRBJ1-2; D might be TRBD1 (5 bases). Germline V CDR1 and CDR2: SNHLY, FYNNEI. V lost 7 bases to trimming and J lost 1 base, with 16 bases between them. CDR3 length: 15 amino acids. The CDR3 loop reads CASTVDRGDNYGYTF. The CDR3 nucleotides are TGTGCCAGCACCGTGGACCGGGGGGATAACTATGGCTACACCTTC.

The genes are TRBV18 and TRBJ2-5, with D perhaps TRBD2 (5 bases). The germline V and J ends were trimmed by 3 bases and 5 bases, with 16 bases remaining between them. Germline loops: CDR1 KGHSH, CDR2 LQKENI. The length of the CDR3 is 15 residues. As DNA, the CDR3 is TGTGCCAGCTCACCCCAGCCTTTGAGAGGGGAGACCCAGTACTTC. This encodes CASSPQPLRGETQYF.

The V gene is TRBV19, the J gene TRBJ1-5; TRBD1 agrees at 8 bases. The V gene's germline CDR1 is LNHDA and CDR2 SQIVND (reference sequence). Trimming took 5 bases from V and 6 from J; bases not matched to a gene: 9. This CDR3 is 15 amino acids long. Here the CDR3 reads CASSLSGRGLQPQHF. CDR3 nucleotide sequence: TGTGCCAGTAGTTTATCTGGCAGGGGGCTTCAGCCCCAGCATTTT.

This rearrangement joins TRBV27 to TRBJ2-7; the D gene is possibly TRBD1 (5 bases). The CDR3 is made up of 13 amino acids. Germline CDR1 MNHEY, CDR2 SMNVEV (reference sequence). Trimming left V 5 bases short and J 6 bases short, with 14 bases between. CDR3 protein: CASSEGVLSEQYF. CDR3 bases: TGTGCCAGCAGTGAAGGGGTCCTCAGCGAGCAGTACTTC.

The chain employs TRBV7-9 and TRBJ1-1; tentatively, D is TRBD1 (5 bases). V was trimmed by 2 bases and J by 5 bases, leaving 12 bases between them. CDR3 size: 14 residues. Germline CDR1 and CDR2: SEHNR and FQNEAQ (reference sequence). DNA for the CDR3: TGTGCCAGCAGCTTATTTTCAGGGCGGACTGAAGCTTTCTTT. Translating gives CASSLFSGRTEAFF. The full variable domain, its missing parts supplied by reference TRBV7-9 and TRBJ1-1, is DTGVSQNPRHKITKRGQNVTFRCDPISEHNRLYWYRQTLGQGPEFLTYFQNEAQLEKSRLLSDRFSAERPKGSFSTLEIQRTEQGDSAMYLCASSLFSGRTEAFFGQGTRLTVV.

This chain connects TRBV28 to TRBJ1-1; possible D gene TRBD1, 6 bases. Germline V gene data show CDR1 as MDHEN and CDR2 as SYDVKM. V dropped 5 bases and J dropped 8 bases, with 15 bases sitting between them. The CDR3 is 13 residues long. As DNA, the CDR3 is TGTGCCAGCAGTCATGGACAGCTAGACGAAGCTTTCTTT. Amino acid sequence: CASSHGQLDEAFF.

The chain joins TRBV29-1 to TRBJ1-1; D uncertain. Between the trimmed V and J ends, which lost 5 bases and 11 bases, there was a span of 12 bases. CDR3 length equals 10 residues. Germline CDR1 and CDR2: SQVTM and ANQGSEA. DNA of the CDR3: TGCAGCGTTAAGGAGACTCAGGCTTTCTTT. This translates into CSVKETQAFF.

The J gene is TRBJ1-2, the V gene TRBV4-2; D possibly corresponds to TRBD1 (5 bases). The V gene lost 1 base and the J gene lost 0 bases, with 15 bases spanning the gap. The CDR3 extends over 17 amino acids. Germline-derived CDR1 and CDR2 are LGHNA and YNFKEQ. CDR3 residues: CASSQGGHGGSNYGYTF. Here the CDR3 DNA reads TGTGCCAGCAGCCAAGGAGGCCATGGGGGGTCTAACTATGGCTACACCTTC.

J is TRBJ1-1 and V is TRBV27; TRBD1 is a possible D gene (5 bases). Germline-derived CDR1 and CDR2 are MNHEY and SMNVEV (reference sequence). The CDR3 loop spans 14 amino acids. Trimming shortened V by 6 bases and J by 4 bases, and 15 bases separated the two germline ends. The CDR3 coding sequence is TGTGCCAGCAGCCAGGGACTGCCGGTCACTGAAGCTTTCTTT. This gives the protein CASSQGLPVTEAFF.

This clone was observed a single time. This chain connects TRBV5-1 to TRBJ2-1; perhaps TRBD1 as D (5 bases). The CDR3 length is 15 residues. Germline CDR1 SGHRS, CDR2 YFSETQ. V was shortened by 5 bases and J by 1 base, with 13 bases between the two germline ends. The CDR3: CASSRETASYNEQFF. CDR3 sequence (DNA): TGCGCCAGCAGTCGAGAGACAGCTTCCTACAATGAGCAGTTCTTC.

The chain has TRBV9 and TRBJ1-2; the D is unclear. The V gene lost 0 bases and the J gene lost 10 bases, with 7 bases spanning the gap. Germline assignment: CDR1 SGDLS and CDR2 YYNGEE. This CDR3 is built from 11 residues. The CDR3 DNA follows: TGTGCCAGCAGCGTAGATTTAAACTACACCTTC. Translated, it gives CASSVDLNYTF.

The rearrangement joins TRBV6-5 to TRBJ1-1; TRBD1 aligns across 7 bases. J was trimmed by 1 base and V by 5 bases; bases with no gene match: 7. There are 15 residues in the CDR3. Germline CDR1 and CDR2: MNHEY and SVGAGI. CDR3 DNA sequence: TGTGCCAGCAGTAACACAGGGGAGAGGAACACTGAAGCTTTCTTT. Translated, it gives CASSNTGERNTEAFF.

The chain couples TRBV19 to TRBJ1-5, with D perhaps matching TRBD1 (6 bases). Trimming left V 5 bases short and J 5 bases short, with 16 bases between. The CDR3 consists of 15 residues. Germline V gene sequence: CDR1 LNHDA, CDR2 SQIVND (reference sequence). CDR3 DNA: TGTGCCAGTAGTCCCCGGACAGAGAGATATCAGCCCCAGCATTTT. This translates into CASSPRTERYQPQHF.

This sequence joins TRBV5-4 and TRBJ2-7; 8 positions match TRBD1. CDR1 and CDR2 from the germline V gene are SGHNT and YYREEE (reference sequence). Trimming took 0 bases from V and 1 from J; bases not matched to a gene: 3. The CDR3 has 15 residues. The CDR3 nucleotides are TGTGCCAGCAGCTTGGAGGGGACAGGTTCCTACGAGCAGTACTTC. The encoded protein is CASSLEGTGSYEQYF.